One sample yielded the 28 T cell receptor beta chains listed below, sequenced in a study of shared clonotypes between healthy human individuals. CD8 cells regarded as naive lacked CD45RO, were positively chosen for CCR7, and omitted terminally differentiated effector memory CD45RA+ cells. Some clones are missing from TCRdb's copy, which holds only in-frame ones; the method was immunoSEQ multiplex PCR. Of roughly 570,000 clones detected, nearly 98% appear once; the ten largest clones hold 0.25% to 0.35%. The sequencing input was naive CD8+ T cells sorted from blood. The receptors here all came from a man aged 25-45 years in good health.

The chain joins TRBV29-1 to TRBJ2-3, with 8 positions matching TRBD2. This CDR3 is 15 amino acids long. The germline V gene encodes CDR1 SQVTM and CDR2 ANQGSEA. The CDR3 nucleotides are TGCAGTGGAAGCGGGGGCCTTGTAAGGACAGATACGCAGTATTTT. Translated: CSGSGGLVRTDTQYF.

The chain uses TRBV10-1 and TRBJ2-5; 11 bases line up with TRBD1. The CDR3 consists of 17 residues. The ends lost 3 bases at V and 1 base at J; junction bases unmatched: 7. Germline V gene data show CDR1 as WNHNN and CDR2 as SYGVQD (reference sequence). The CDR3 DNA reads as TGCGCCAGCAGTGAAGGACAGGGGGCGTTAAGCCAAGAGACCCAGTACTTC. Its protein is CASSEGQGALSQETQYF.

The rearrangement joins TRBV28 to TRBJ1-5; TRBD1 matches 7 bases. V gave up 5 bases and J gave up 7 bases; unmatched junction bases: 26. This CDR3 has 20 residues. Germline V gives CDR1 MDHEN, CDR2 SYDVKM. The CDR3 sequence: CASSPNPGQTHIAKGQPQHF. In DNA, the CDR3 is TGTGCCAGCAGTCCTAACCCGGGACAGACACATATCGCAAAGGGGCAGCCCCAGCATTTT.

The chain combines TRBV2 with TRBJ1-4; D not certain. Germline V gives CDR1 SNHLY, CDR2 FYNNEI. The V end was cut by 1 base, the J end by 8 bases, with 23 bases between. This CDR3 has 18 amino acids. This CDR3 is CASSEEVGRLNNWEKLFF. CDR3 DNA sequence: TGTGCCAGCAGTGAAGAGGTCGGGCGTCTTAATAATTGGGAAAAACTGTTTTTT.

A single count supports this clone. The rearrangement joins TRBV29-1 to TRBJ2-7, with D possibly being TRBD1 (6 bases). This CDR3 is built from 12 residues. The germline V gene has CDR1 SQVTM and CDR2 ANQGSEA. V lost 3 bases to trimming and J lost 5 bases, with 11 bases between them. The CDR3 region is CSVEHRADEQYF. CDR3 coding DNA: TGCAGCGTTGAGCACAGGGCTGACGAGCAGTACTTC.

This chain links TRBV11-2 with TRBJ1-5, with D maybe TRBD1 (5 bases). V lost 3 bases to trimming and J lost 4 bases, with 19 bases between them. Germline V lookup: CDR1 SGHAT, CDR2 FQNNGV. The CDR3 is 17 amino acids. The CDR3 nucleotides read TGTGCCAGCAGCTTGGGTCCAACCGGGGGTTGGAATCAGCCCCAGCATTTT. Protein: CASSLGPTGGWNQPQHF.

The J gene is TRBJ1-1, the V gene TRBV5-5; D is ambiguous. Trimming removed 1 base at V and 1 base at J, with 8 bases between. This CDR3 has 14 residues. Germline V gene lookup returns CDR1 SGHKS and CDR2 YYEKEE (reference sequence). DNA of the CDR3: TGTGCCAGCAGCTTGACCCTAGGGAACACTGAAGCTTTCTTT. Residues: CASSLTLGNTEAFF.

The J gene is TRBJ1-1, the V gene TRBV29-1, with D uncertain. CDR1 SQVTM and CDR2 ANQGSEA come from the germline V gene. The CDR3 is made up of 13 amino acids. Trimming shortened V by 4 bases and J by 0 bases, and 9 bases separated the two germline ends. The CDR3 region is CSVVKALNTEAFF. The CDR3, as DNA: TGCAGCGTTGTGAAAGCCCTGAACACTGAAGCTTTCTTT.

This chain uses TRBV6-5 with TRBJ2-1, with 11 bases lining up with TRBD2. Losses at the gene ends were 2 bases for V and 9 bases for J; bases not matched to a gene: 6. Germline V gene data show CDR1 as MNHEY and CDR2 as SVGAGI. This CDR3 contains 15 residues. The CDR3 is CASSYRGLADTEQFF. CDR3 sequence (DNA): TGTGCCAGCAGTTACCGGGGACTAGCGGACACTGAGCAGTTCTTC.

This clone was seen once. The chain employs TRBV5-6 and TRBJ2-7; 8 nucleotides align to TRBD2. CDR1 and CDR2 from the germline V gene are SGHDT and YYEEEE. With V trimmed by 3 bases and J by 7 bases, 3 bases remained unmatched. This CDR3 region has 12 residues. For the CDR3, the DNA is TGTGCCAGCAGCTCGGGACTAGAAGAGCAGTACTTC. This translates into CASSSGLEEQYF.

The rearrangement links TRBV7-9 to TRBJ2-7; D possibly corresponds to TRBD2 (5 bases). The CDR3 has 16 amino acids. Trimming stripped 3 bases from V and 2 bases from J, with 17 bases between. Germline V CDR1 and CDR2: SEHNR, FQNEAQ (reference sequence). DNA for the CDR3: TGTGCCAGCAGCTTCTTTCCTGCGGGCCCGGCCTACGAGCAGTACTTC. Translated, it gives CASSFFPAGPAYEQYF.

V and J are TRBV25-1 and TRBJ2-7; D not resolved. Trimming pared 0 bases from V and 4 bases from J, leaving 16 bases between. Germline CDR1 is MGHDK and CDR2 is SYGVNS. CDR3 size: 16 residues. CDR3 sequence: CASSEYSAGVGYEQYF. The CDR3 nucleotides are TGTGCCAGCAGTGAATATTCCGCCGGAGTGGGATACGAGCAGTACTTC.

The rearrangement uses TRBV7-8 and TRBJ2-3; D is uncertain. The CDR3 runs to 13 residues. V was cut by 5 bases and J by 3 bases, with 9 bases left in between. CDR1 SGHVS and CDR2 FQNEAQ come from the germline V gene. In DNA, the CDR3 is TGTGCCAGCAGCCCCGAAGGGACAGATACGCAGTATTTT. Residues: CASSPEGTDTQYF.

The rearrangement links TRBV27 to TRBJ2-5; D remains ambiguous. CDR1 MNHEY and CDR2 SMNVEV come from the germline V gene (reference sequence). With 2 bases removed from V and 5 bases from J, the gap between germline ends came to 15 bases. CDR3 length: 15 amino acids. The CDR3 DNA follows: TGTGCCAGCAGTTTAGATGGTTTTAATGGGGAGACCCAGTACTTC. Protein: CASSLDGFNGETQYF.

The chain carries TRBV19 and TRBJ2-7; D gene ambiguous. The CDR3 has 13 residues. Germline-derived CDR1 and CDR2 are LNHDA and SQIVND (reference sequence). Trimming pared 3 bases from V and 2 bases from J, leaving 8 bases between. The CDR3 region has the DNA TGTGCCAGTAGTATGGGCAGAACCTACGAGCAGTACTTC. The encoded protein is CASSMGRTYEQYF.

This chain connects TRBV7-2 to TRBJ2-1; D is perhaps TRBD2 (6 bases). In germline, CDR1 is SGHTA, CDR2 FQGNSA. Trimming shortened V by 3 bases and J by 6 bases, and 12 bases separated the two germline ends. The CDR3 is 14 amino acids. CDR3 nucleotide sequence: TGTGCCAGCAGCTTGGGACTCCTCCTCAATGAGCAGTTCTTC. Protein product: CASSLGLLLNEQFF.

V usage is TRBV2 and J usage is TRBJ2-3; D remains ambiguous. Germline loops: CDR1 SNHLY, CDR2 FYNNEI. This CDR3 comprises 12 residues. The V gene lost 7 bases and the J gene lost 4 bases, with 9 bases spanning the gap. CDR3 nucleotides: TGTGCCAGCATCCGTGGCGCAGATACGCAGTATTTT. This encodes CASIRGADTQYF.

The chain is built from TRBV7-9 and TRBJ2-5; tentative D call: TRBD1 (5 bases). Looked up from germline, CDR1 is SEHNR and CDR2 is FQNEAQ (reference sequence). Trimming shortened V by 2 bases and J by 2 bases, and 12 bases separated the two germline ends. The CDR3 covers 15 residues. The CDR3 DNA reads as TGTGCCAGCAGCTTAAGGGGTTTCGGGCAAGAGACCCAGTACTTC. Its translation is CASSLRGFGQETQYF.

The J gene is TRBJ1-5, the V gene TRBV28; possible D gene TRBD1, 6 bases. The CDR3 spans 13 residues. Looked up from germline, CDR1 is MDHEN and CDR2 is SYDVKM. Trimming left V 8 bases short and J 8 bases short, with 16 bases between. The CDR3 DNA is TGTGCCAGCCATCCGGGACATCGGGAGCCCCAGCATTTT. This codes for CASHPGHREPQHF.

The CDR3 DNA sequence: TGTGCCAGCAGCCGGTTGGGTACAACTAATGAAAAACTGTTTTTT. Translating it yields CASSRLGTTNEKLFF. The gene calls are TRBV6-1 and TRBJ1-4; D ambiguous. CDR1 and CDR2 (germline): MNHNS, SASEGT. The length of the CDR3 is 15 residues. V lost 6 bases and J 0 bases, leaving 11 bases between the germline ends.

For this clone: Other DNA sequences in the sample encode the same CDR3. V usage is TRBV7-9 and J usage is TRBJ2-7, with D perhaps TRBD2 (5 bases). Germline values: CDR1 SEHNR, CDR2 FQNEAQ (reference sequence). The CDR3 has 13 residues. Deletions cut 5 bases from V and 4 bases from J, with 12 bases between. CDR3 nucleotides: TGTGCCAGCAGCCCTGGTGGGAGTTACGAGCAGTACTTC. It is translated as CASSPGGSYEQYF.

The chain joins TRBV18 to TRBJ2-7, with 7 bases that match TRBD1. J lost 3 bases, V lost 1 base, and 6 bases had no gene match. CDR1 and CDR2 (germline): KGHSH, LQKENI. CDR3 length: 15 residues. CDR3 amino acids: CASSPQDRVNYEQYF. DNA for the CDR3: TGTGCCAGCTCACCACAAGACAGGGTTAACTACGAGCAGTACTTC.

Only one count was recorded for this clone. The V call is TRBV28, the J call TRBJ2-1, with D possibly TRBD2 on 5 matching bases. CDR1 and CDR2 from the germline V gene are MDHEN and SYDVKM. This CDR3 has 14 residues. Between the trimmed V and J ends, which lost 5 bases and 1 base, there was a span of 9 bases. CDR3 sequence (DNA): TGTGCCAGCAGTGTAAGCGGATCCTACAATGAGCAGTTCTTC. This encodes CASSVSGSYNEQFF.

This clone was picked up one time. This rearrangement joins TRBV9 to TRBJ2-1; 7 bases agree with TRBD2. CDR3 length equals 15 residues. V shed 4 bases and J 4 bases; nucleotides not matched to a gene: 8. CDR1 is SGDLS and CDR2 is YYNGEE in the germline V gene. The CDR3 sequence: CASSLGLAVYNEQFF. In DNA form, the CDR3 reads TGTGCCAGCAGCCTCGGGCTAGCGGTATACAATGAGCAGTTCTTC.

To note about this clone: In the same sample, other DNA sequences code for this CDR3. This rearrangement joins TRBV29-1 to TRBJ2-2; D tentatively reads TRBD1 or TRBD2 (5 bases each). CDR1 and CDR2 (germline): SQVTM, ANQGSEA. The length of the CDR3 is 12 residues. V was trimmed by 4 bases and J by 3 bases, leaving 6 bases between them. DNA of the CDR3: TGCAGCGTTGTGGGGGACACCGGGGAGCTGTTTTTT. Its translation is CSVVGDTGELFF.

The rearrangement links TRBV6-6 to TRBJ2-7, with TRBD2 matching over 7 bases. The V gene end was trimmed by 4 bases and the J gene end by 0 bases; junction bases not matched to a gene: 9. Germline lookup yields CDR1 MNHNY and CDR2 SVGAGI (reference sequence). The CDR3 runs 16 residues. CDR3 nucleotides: TGTGCCAGCAGTTCGCTTAGAGCGGGGAGCTCCTACGAGCAGTACTTC. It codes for CASSSLRAGSSYEQYF.

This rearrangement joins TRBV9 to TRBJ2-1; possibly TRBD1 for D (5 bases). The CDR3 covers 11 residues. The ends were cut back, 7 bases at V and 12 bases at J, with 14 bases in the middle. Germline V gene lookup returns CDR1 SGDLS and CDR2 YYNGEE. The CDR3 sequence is CASRRGGAQFF. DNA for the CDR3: TGTGCCAGCCGAAGGGGCGGTGCGCAGTTCTTC.

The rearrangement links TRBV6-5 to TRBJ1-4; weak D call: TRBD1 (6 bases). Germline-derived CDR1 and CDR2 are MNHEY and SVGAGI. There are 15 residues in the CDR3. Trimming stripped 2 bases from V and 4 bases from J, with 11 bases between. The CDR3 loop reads CASSYGGLNNEKLFF. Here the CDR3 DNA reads TGTGCCAGCAGTTACGGGGGGCTGAATAATGAAAAACTGTTTTTT.